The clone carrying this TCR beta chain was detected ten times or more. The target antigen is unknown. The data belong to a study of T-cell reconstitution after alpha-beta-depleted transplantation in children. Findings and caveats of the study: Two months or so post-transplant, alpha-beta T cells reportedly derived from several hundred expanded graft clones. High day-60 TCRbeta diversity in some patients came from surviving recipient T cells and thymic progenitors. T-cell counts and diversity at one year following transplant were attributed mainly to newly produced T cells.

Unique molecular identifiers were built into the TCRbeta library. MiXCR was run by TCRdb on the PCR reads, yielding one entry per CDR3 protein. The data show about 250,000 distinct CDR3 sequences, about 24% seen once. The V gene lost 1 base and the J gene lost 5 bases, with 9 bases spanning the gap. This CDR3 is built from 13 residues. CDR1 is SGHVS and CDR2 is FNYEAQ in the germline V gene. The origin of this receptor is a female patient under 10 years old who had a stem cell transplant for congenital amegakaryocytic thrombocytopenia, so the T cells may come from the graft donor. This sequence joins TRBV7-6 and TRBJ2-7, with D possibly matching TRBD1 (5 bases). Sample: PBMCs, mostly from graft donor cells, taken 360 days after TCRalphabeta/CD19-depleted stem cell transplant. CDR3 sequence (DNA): TGTGCCAGCAGCTTAGACCTAGGGGACGAGCAGTACTTC. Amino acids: CASSLDLGDEQYF.